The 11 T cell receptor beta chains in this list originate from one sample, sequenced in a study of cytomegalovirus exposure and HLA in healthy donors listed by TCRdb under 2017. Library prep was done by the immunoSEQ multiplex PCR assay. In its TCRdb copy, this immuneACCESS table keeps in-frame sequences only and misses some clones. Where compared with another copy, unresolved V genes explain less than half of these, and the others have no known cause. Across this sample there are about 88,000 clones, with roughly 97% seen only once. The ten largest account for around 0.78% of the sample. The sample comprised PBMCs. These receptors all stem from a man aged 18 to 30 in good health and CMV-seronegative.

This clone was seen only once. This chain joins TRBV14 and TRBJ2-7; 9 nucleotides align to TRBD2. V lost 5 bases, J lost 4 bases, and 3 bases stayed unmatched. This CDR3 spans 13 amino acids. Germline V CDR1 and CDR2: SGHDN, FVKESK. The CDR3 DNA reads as TGTGCCAGCAGCACGGGACTAGCTTACGAGCAGTACTTC. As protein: CASSTGLAYEQYF.

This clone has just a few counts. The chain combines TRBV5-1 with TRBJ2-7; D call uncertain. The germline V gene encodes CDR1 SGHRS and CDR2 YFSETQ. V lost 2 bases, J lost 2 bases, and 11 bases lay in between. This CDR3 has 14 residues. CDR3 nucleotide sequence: TGCGCCAGCAGCTTTCTTGGCGGCACCTACGAGCAGTACTTC. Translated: CASSFLGGTYEQYF.

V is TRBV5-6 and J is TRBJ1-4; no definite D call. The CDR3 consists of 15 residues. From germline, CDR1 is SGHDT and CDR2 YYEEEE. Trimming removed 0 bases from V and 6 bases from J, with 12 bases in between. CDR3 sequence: CASSLGWPFDEKLFF. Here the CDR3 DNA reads TGTGCCAGCAGCTTGGGGTGGCCGTTCGATGAAAAACTGTTTTTT.

The CDR3 region has the DNA TGTGCCAGCAGCCTCACCGAGGGTGGCACTGAAGCTTTCTTT. Protein: CASSLTEGGTEAFF. The rearrangement uses TRBV7-9 and TRBJ1-1; D uncertain. V lost 5 bases, J lost 4 bases, and 14 bases lay in between. Germline-derived CDR1 and CDR2 are SEHNR and FQNEAQ (reference sequence). This CDR3 has 14 residues. Together with reference TRBV7-9 and TRBJ1-1, the CDR3 gives the full variable domain: DTGVSQNPRHKITKRGQNVTFRCDPISEHNRLYWYRQTLGQGPEFLTYFQNEAQLEKSRLLSDRFSAERPKGSFSTLEIQRTEQGDSAMYLCASSLTEGGTEAFFGQGTRLTVV.

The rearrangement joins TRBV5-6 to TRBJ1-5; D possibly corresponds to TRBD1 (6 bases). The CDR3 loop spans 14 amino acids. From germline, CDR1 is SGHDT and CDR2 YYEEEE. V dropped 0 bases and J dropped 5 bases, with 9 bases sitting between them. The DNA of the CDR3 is TGTGCCAGCAGCTTGGGGGCAGGGGATCAGCCCCAGCATTTT. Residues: CASSLGAGDQPQHF.

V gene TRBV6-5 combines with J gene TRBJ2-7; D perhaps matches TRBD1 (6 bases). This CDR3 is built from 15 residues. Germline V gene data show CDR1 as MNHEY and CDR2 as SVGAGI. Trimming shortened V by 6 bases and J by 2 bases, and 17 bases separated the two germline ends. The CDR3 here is CASRSGRGIAYEQYF. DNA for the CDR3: TGTGCCAGCAGATCCGGCAGGGGAATTGCCTACGAGCAGTACTTC.

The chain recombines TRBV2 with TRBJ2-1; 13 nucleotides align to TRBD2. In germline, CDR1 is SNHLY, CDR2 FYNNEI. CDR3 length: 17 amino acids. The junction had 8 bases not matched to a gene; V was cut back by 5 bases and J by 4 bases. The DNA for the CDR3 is TGTGCCAGCAGTACCGGGACTAGCGGGAAGGCTTACAATGAGCAGTTCTTC. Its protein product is CASSTGTSGKAYNEQFF.

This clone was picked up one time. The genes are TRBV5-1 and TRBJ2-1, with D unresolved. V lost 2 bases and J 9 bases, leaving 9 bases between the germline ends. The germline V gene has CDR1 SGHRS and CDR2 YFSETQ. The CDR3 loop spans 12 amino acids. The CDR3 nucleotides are TGCGCCAGCAGCTTAACGGTGAGTGAGCAGTTCTTC. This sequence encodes CASSLTVSEQFF.

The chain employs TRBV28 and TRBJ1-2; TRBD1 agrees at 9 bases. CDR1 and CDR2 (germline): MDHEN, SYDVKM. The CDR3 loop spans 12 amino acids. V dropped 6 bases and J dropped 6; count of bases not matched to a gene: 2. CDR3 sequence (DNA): TGTGCCAGCAGGAGGACAGGGGATGGCTACACCTTC. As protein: CASRRTGDGYTF.

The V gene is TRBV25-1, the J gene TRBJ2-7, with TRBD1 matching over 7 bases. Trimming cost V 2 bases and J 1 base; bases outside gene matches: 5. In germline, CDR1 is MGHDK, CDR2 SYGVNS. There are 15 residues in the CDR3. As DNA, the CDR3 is TGTGCCAGCAGTGAAGGACAGGTTGGGTCCTACGAGCAGTACTTC. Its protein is CASSEGQVGSYEQYF.

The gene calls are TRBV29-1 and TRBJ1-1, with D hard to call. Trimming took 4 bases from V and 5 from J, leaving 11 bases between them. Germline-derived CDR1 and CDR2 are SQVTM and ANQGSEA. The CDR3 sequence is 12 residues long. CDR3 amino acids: CSVGVGETEAFF. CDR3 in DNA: TGCAGCGTTGGTGTGGGCGAGACTGAAGCTTTCTTT.